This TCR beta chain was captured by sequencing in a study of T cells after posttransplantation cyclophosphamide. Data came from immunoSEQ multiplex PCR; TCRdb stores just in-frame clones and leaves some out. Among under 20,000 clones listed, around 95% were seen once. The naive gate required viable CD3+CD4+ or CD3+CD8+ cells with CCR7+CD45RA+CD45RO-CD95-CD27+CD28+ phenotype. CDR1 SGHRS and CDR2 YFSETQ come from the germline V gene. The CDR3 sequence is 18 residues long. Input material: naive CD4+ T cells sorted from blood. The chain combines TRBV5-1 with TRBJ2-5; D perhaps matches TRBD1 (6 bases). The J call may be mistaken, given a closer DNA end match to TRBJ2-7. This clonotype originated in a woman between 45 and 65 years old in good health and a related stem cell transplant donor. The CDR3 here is CASSLVVGSGQLSYEQYF. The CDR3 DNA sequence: TGCGCCAGCAGCTTGGTAGTGGGGTCCGGACAGCTCTCCTACGAGCAGTACTTC.